These 15 T cell receptor beta chains were sequenced from one sample in a study of a mutant IDH1 vaccine in newly diagnosed glioma. Clones were read by immunoSEQ multiplex PCR, and TCRdb kept only the in-frame ones, dropping some. The sample includes about 24,000 clones, 79% of them seen just once. Noted time point: week 11, during vaccination. The vaccine gave 300 ug of a 20-mer mutant IDH1 peptide subcutaneously per dose. Their antigens remain unidentified. The sample was PBMCs, taken from a glioma patient whose treatment included an IDH1 peptide vaccine. These receptors came from a man aged 40-50 years with glioma.

J is TRBJ2-1 and V is TRBV5-4, with D perhaps TRBD2 (5 bases). The V end was cut by 3 bases, the J end by 5 bases, with 21 bases between. Germline V gives CDR1 SGHNT, CDR2 YYREEE (reference sequence). The CDR3 has 17 residues. This CDR3 is CASSYVISAAWNNEQFF. The CDR3 coding sequence is TGTGCCAGCAGCTACGTAATTAGCGCGGCCTGGAACAATGAGCAGTTCTTC. Full variable domain (missing parts from reference TRBV5-4 and TRBJ2-1): ETGVTQSPTHLIKTRGQQVTLRCSSQSGHNTVSWYQQALGQGPQFIFQYYREEENGRGNFPPRFSGLQFPNYSSELNVNALELDDSALYLCASSYVISAAWNNEQFFGPGTRLTVL.

The genes are TRBV6-1 and TRBJ2-5, with TRBD2 matching 12 bases. V shed 1 base and J 4 bases; nucleotides not matched to a gene: 10. Germline CDR1 MNHNS, CDR2 SASEGT. The length of the CDR3 is 18 residues. This CDR3 reads CASSEGWGASGRVETQYF. In DNA, the CDR3 is TGTGCCAGCAGTGAAGGATGGGGAGCTAGCGGGAGGGTAGAGACCCAGTACTTC.

CDR3 coding DNA: TGTGCCAGCAGCTTAACAGGGGCCCCGGATACCGGGGAGCTGTTTTTT. This encodes CASSLTGAPDTGELFF. The genes are TRBV5-6 and TRBJ2-2; 7 bases are a match to TRBD1. CDR1 SGHDT and CDR2 YYEEEE come from the germline V gene. This CDR3 contains 16 residues. The J segment lost 5 bases and the V segment lost 2 bases, leaving 9 bases of the junction unmatched.

The chain uses TRBV5-1 and TRBJ2-5, with 7 bases matching TRBD2. The CDR3 has 14 amino acids. Trimming removed 4 bases from V and 2 bases from J; junction bases left unmatched: 5. Germline assignment: CDR1 SGHRS and CDR2 YFSETQ. The DNA of the CDR3 is TGCGCCAGCAGCCCCGCTAGCGGTCAAGAGACCCAGTACTTC. It codes for CASSPASGQETQYF.

The chain's CDR3 is CATSRGLPNEQFF. The CDR3 region has the DNA TGTGCCACCAGCAGAGGGCTTCCTAATGAGCAGTTCTTC. The chain recombines TRBV15 with TRBJ2-1; D is uncertain. From germline, CDR1 is LNHNV and CDR2 YYDKDF (reference sequence). The CDR3 is made up of 13 amino acids. V was trimmed by 1 base and J by 7 bases, leaving 8 bases between them.

The chain uses TRBV5-6 and TRBJ2-5, with D maybe TRBD2 (6 bases). Trimming cost V 0 bases and J 1 base, with 7 bases left between them. Germline CDR1 reads SGHDT; CDR2 reads YYEEEE. The CDR3 has 14 amino acids. The CDR3 DNA is TGTGCCAGCAGCTTGGGACTAGTCCAAGAGACCCAGTACTTC. Amino acids: CASSLGLVQETQYF.

V gene TRBV27 combines with J gene TRBJ2-2; possible D gene TRBD1, 7 bases. Germline V lookup: CDR1 MNHEY, CDR2 SMNVEV (reference sequence). The length of the CDR3 is 14 residues. V was pared by 2 bases and J by 5 bases, with 9 bases between. DNA of the CDR3: TGTGCCAGCAGTTTAGCAGGGGGGACCGGGGAGCTGTTTTTT. Residues: CASSLAGGTGELFF.

The rearrangement uses TRBV27 and TRBJ2-5; 8 nucleotides line up with TRBD2. The CDR3 spans 13 residues. Germline CDR1 reads MNHEY; CDR2 reads SMNVEV (reference sequence). The V segment lost 6 bases and the J segment 4 bases; nucleotides outside the gene matches: 4. The CDR3 spells CASRPTSVETQYF. Here the CDR3 DNA reads TGTGCCAGCAGGCCGACTAGCGTAGAGACCCAGTACTTC.

This chain joins TRBV10-2 and TRBJ2-4; possible D gene TRBD2, 5 bases. V was clipped by 0 bases and J by 1 base, with 13 bases between them. Germline-derived CDR1 and CDR2 are WSHSY and SAAADI. The CDR3 is 17 residues long. CDR3 coding DNA: TGCGCCAGCAGTGAGTCGGAGGTCTTGTCGGCCAAAAACATTCAGTACTTC. Protein: CASSESEVLSAKNIQYF.

CDR3 amino acids: CASRWGASGLQETQYF. CDR3 nucleotide sequence: TGTGCCAGCAGGTGGGGGGCTAGCGGATTACAAGAGACCCAGTACTTC. This chain uses TRBV11-2 with TRBJ2-5; perhaps TRBD2 as D (7 bases). The CDR3 totals 16 residues. V was trimmed by 6 bases and J by 2 bases, leaving 19 bases between them. The germline CDR1 and CDR2 sequences are SGHAT and FQNNGV. Combining the CDR3 with reference TRBV11-2 and TRBJ2-5 gives the whole variable domain EAGVAQSPRYKIIEKRQSVAFWCNPISGHATLYWYQQILGQGPKLLIQFQNNGVVDDSQLPKDRFSAERLKGVDSTLKIQPAKLEDSAVYLCASRWGASGLQETQYFGPGTRLLVL.

The J gene is TRBJ1-1, the V gene TRBV6-5; D perhaps matches TRBD1 (5 bases). Trimming pared 2 bases from V and 5 bases from J, leaving 12 bases between. Germline V gene lookup returns CDR1 MNHEY and CDR2 SVGAGI. CDR3 length: 14 residues. The DNA of the CDR3 is TGTGCCAGCAGTTACATGGGGGGAACAACTGAAGCTTTCTTT. This codes for CASSYMGGTTEAFF.

This clone was counted only a few times. The chain joins TRBV5-6 to TRBJ1-1; TRBD1 is a possible D gene (5 bases). The germline V and J ends were trimmed by 2 bases and 10 bases, with 9 bases remaining between them. Germline CDR1 reads SGHDT; CDR2 reads YYEEEE. This CDR3 has 11 amino acids. The DNA of the CDR3 is TGTGCCAGCAGCTTCAGGGATCGAGCTTTCTTT. Translation gives CASSFRDRAFF.

This clone was observed a single time. The chain carries TRBV7-2 and TRBJ2-7; D is ambiguous. Germline CDR1 and CDR2: SGHTA and FQGNSA. The CDR3 extends over 13 amino acids. The CDR3 is CANSLREAYEQYV. The CDR3 DNA reads as TGTGCCAACAGCTTACGTGAGGCCTACGAGCAGTACGTC.

The chain links TRBV19 to TRBJ1-1; 8 positions match TRBD1. V was clipped by 5 bases and J by 4 bases; unmatched bases: 0. Germline CDR1 reads LNHDA; CDR2 reads SQIVND (reference sequence). The CDR3 is made up of 12 amino acids. In DNA form, the CDR3 reads TGTGCCAGTAGTGACAGGGGCACTGAAGCTTTCTTT. This translates into CASSDRGTEAFF.

The rearrangement uses TRBV6-5 and TRBJ1-1; D not certain. CDR1 and CDR2 from the germline V gene are MNHEY and SVGAGI. CDR3 length: 13 amino acids. V dropped 8 bases and J dropped 5 bases, with 15 bases sitting between them. CDR3 loop: CASSQTPGTEAFF. CDR3 nucleotide sequence: TGTGCCAGCTCCCAAACCCCGGGGACTGAAGCTTTCTTT.